This T cell receptor (beta chain) was recovered during a study of T cells of healthy individuals. In this sample, this clonotype turned up many times. TCRdb re-analysed the 5' RACE reads in MiXCR, keeping a single row per CDR3 protein. The top ten clones hold over 9% of a sample with around 40,000 distinct CDR3 sequences, about 5% of them seen once. This TCR came from a human donor in good health.

CDR3 loop: CAISESKQRGQETQYF. Written as DNA, the CDR3 is TGTGCCATCAGTGAGTCGAAGCAGCGGGGTCAAGAGACCCAGTACTTC. The J gene is TRBJ2-5, the V gene TRBV10-3; TRBD2 matches at 7 bases. From germline, CDR1 is ENHRY and CDR2 SYGVKD. The CDR3 extends over 16 amino acids. Trimming removed 0 bases from V and 2 bases from J; junction bases left unmatched: 6.